The T cell receptor beta chain under discussion was sequenced for a study of T cell changes during pregnancy in multiple sclerosis. Germline CDR1 LNHDA, CDR2 SQIVND (reference sequence). The J segment lost 2 bases and the V segment lost 7 bases, leaving 3 bases of the junction unmatched. The CDR3 sequence is 14 residues long. TCRdb keeps only in-frame clones here, not all; method: immunoSEQ multiplex PCR. The table lists 55,000 to 65,000 clones, 80% to 95% of them singletons. The TCR originated in a female donor with multiple sclerosis, enrolled in a pregnancy study. The chain is built from TRBV19 and TRBJ2-1; 9 bases align to TRBD2. The sequences come from peripheral blood, collected in the first trimester of pregnancy. CDR3 protein: CASKASGTYNEQFF. CDR3 DNA: TGTGCCAGTAAGGCTAGCGGGACCTACAATGAGCAGTTCTTC. The full variable domain, with the rest looked up from reference TRBV19 and TRBJ2-1, is DGGITQSPKYLFRKEGQNVTLSCEQNLNHDAMYWYRQDPGQGLRLIYYSQIVNDFQKGDIAEGYSVSREKKESFPLTVTSAQKNPTAFYLCASKASGTYNEQFFGPGTRLTVL.